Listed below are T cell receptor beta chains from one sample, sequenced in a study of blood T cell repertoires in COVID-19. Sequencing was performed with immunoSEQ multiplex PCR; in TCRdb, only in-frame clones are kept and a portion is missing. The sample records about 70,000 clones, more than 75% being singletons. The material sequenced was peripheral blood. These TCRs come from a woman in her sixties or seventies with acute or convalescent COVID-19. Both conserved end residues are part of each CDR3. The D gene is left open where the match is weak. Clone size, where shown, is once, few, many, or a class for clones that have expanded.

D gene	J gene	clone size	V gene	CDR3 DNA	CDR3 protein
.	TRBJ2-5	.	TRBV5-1	TGCGCCAGCAGCTTGGACGGACAGCTCCAAGAGACCCAGTACTTC	CASSLDGQLQETQYF
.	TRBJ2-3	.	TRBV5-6	TGTGCCAGCAGCTTGGTCGGACAAATAAACACAGATACGCAGTATTTT	CASSLVGQINTDTQYF
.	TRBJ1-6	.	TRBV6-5	TGTGCCAGCAGTTCCACGACGGGGGGAATCAATTCACCCCTCCACTTT	CASSSTTGGINSPLHF
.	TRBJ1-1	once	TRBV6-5	TGTGCCAGCCGAGAGGGAGGGTCCCTGAACACTGAAGCTTTCTTT	CASREGGSLNTEAFF
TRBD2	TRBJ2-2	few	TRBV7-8	TGTGCCAGCAGCCCTGGAGCGGGGGCAATCGGGGAGCTGTTTTTT	CASSPGAGAIGELFF
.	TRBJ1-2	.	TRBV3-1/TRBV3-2	TGTGCCAGCAGCCGACAGCGAGTGGAAGGCTACACCTTC	CASSRQRVEGYTF
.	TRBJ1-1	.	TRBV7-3	TGTGCCAGCAGCTTGGGCGGACAGCTTACTGAAGCTTTCTTT	CASSLGGQLTEAFF
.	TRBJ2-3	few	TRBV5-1	TGCGCCAGCAGCTCCCGACAGGCGTTTAGCACAGATACGCAGTATTTT	CASSSRQAFSTDTQYF
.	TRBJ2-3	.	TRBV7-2	TGTGCCAGCAGCTTAGAGGCCTACGGGGGCACAGATACGCAGTATTTT	CASSLEAYGGTDTQYF
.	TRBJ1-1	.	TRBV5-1	TGCGCCAGCAGCTTGGACGCGAGCACTGAAGCTTTCTTT	CASSLDASTEAFF
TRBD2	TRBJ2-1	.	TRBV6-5	TGTGCCAGCAGTTACGGCGGGGGGGCCAGGAATGAGCAGTTCTTC	CASSYGGGARNEQFF
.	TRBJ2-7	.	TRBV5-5	TGTGCCAGCAGCTTGCAAGGCAGGGGGGATCTGGAGCAGTACTTC	CASSLQGRGDLEQYF
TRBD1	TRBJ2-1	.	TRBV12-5	TGTGCTAGTGGTTTGGAGGCAGGGGGATACAATGAGCAGTTCTTC	CASGLEAGGYNEQFF
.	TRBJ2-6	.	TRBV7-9	TGTGCCAGCACTCGAGGGACATCTGACTCTGGGGCCAACGTCCTGACTTTC	CASTRGTSDSGANVLTF
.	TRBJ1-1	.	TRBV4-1	TGCGCCAGCAGCCAAATGACAGGTGAAGCTTTCTTT	CASSQMTGEAFF
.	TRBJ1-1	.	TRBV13	TGTGCCAGCAGCTTAGGATTAAACACTGAAGCTTTCTTT	CASSLGLNTEAFF
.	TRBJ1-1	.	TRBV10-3	TGTGCCATCAGTGCCCCCCGGGGAGTATCGGACACTGAAGCTTTCTTT	CAISAPRGVSDTEAFF
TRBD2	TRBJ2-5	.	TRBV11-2	TGTGCCAGCAGCCCCACTAGCGGGGCTAACGGGGAGACCCAGTACTTC	CASSPTSGANGETQYF
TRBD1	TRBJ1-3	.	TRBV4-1	TGCGCCAGCAGCCAAGGACAGGGGACTGGAAACACCATATATTTT	CASSQGQGTGNTIYF
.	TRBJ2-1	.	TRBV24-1	TGTGCCACCAGTGATTCGGTCCCGAGCTCCTACAATGAGCAGTTCTTC	CATSDSVPSSYNEQFF
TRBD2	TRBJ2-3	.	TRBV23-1	TGCGCCCGAGAGGGGAGGGAAAGCGCAGATACGCAGTATTTT	CAREGRESADTQYF
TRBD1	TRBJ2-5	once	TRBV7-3	TGTGCCAGCAGCTTGACCAGGGGGAGCGAGACCCAGTACTTC	CASSLTRGSETQYF
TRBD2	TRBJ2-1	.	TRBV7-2	TGTGCCAGCAGCTTAGATAAGCGGGGGGGGTATGAGCAGTTCTTC	CASSLDKRGGYEQFF
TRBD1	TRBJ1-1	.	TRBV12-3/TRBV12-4	TGTGCCAGCAGTCTCCCCCCGACAGGGTTAGCTTTCTTT	CASSLPPTGLAFF
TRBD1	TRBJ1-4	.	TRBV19	TGTGCCAGTAGCTCCCTAGTGACAGGGGGCAGTGAAAAACTGTTTTTT	CASSSLVTGGSEKLFF
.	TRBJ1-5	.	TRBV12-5	TGTGCTAGTGGTCAATACCTAAATAGCAATCAGCCCCAGCATTTT	CASGQYLNSNQPQHF
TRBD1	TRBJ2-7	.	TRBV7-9	TGTGCCAGCAGCTTGGGACAGGACTTCTACGAGCAGTACTTC	CASSLGQDFYEQYF
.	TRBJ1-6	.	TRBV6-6	TGTGCCAGCACCCCGACAGGATCGTATAATTCACCCCTCCACTTT	CASTPTGSYNSPLHF
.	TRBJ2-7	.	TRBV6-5	TGTGCCAGCAGTTTGACAGAGACCTACGAGCAGTACTTC	CASSLTETYEQYF
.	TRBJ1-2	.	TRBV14	TGTGCCAGCAGCATTCGACAGGTCGGGACGGCGGGCTACACCTTC	CASSIRQVGTAGYTF
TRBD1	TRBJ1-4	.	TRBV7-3	TGTGCCAGCAGCTGGGGACAGGGGCGTGAAAAACTGTTTTTT	CASSWGQGREKLFF
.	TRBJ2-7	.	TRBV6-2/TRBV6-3	TGTGCCAGCAGTTACGGGTATCCAGGGAAGCCCTACGAGCAGTACTTC	CASSYGYPGKPYEQYF
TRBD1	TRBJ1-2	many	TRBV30	TGTGCCTGGAGCCGTCCGGACAGGGCTAACTATGGCTACACCTTC	CAWSRPDRANYGYTF
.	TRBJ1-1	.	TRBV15	TGTGCCACCAGCAGAGGGACGGAGGCTACTGAAGCTTTCTTT	CATSRGTEATEAFF
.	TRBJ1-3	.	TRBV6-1	TGTGCCAGCAGTGACAGGGAGGACTCTGGAAACACCATATATTTT	CASSDREDSGNTIYF
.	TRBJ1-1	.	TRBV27	TGTGCCAGCAGTCAGGACACTGGCCCTGAAGCTTTCTTT	CASSQDTGPEAFF
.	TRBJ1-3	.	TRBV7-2	TGTGCCAGCAGCTTAGGCGGTTTACCTCTCTCTGGAAACACCATATATTTT	CASSLGGLPLSGNTIYF
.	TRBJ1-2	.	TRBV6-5	TGTGCCAGCAGTCGCCGTAGAACGGATGGCTACACCTTC	CASSRRRTDGYTF
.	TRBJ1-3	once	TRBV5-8	TGTGCCAGCAGCATCGGACAGAGCTCTGGAAACACCATATATTTT	CASSIGQSSGNTIYF
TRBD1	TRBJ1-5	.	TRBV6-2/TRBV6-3	TGTGCCAGCAGTAGGGGGCCTTCGAACAAGCCCCAGCATTTT	CASSRGPSNKPQHF
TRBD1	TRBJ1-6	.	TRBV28	TGTGCCAGCAGTTTATGGGGTTTTGACAGGGGGGAATCACCCCTCCACTTT	CASSLWGFDRGESPLHF
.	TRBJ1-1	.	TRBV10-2	TGCGCCAGCAGCAGAAAGTTGAACACTGAAGCTTTCTTT	CASSRKLNTEAFF
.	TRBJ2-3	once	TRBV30	TGTGCCTGGAGTGTAGGACTACCTAGCACAGATACGCAGTATTTT	CAWSVGLPSTDTQYF
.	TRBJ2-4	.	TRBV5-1	TGCGCCAGCAGCTTGGGGGGGCAAAACATTCAGTACTTC	CASSLGGQNIQYF
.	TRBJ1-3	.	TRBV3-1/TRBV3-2	TGTGCCAGCAGCTCCCAGGTGGGCTCTGGAAACACCATATATTTT	CASSSQVGSGNTIYF